The next 22 T cell receptor beta chains were all read from a single sample in a study of CD8+CD57+ T cells in acquired aplastic anemia. TCR beta VDJ combinations and CDR3 sequences were profiled from genomic DNA. In TCRdb, the reads were re-called with MiXCR into one record per CDR3 protein. The sample holds 150,000 to 200,000 distinct CDR3 sequences, around half seen once. Individuals selected for sequencing had exhibited CD8+CD57+ cell expansion on flow cytometry. Sequenced input: sorted CD4+, CD8+, or CD8+CD57+ T cells (not recorded which) from PBMCs. The receptors originated from a human donor with aplastic anemia.

The chain has TRBV10-3 and TRBJ1-6; 10 bases are a match to TRBD1. Trimming at V came to 10 bases and at J to 7 bases, leaving 7 bases not matched to a gene. This CDR3 comprises 14 residues. Germline assignment: CDR1 ENHRY and CDR2 SYGVKD. The CDR3 here is CASRGQGLNSPLHF. The CDR3, as DNA: TGTGCCAGCAGGGGACAGGGGTTGAATTCACCCCTCCACTTT.

V gene TRBV29-1 combines with J gene TRBJ2-1; D unresolved. V gave up 3 bases and J gave up 0 bases, with 15 bases separating them. The CDR3 totals 16 residues. Germline values: CDR1 SQVTM, CDR2 ANQGSEA. The CDR3 bases are TGCAGCGTTGAGGCCGAAGGCAGCGCCTCCTACAATGAGCAGTTCTTC. Its translation: CSVEAEGSASYNEQFF.

CDR3 in DNA: TGTGCCAGCAGCGGGGGGACAGGGAGCTCCTACGAGCAGTACTTC. It specifies CASSGGTGSSYEQYF. V gene TRBV2 combines with J gene TRBJ2-7; 9 nucleotides line up with TRBD1. With 6 bases clipped from V and 0 bases from J, the junction kept 6 bases outside the gene matches. In germline, CDR1 is SNHLY, CDR2 FYNNEI. The CDR3 runs to 15 residues.

The chain uses TRBV19 and TRBJ1-6; TRBD1 matches 7 bases. The CDR3 consists of 15 residues. The V gene's germline CDR1 is LNHDA and CDR2 SQIVND (reference sequence). The V gene end was trimmed by 4 bases and the J gene end by 7 bases; junction bases not matched to a gene: 7. The CDR3 DNA follows: TGTGCCAGTAGTAATCTCGGAGGGGGCAATTCACCCCTCCACTTT. It encodes CASSNLGGGNSPLHF.

This clonotype was counted once. The chain is built from TRBV20-1 and TRBJ2-1; D remains ambiguous. The CDR3 loop spans 15 amino acids. Germline V CDR1 and CDR2: DFQATT, SNEGSKA (reference sequence). V was shortened by 1 base and J by 4 bases, with 14 bases between the two germline ends. The CDR3 coding sequence is TGCAGTGCTAGAGGGTTTGGGTCGAATTACAATGAGCAGTTCTTC. As protein: CSARGFGSNYNEQFF.

About this clonotype itself: An end of the junction does not agree with germline; a read error may underlie this. This sequence joins TRBV2 and TRBJ2-5; a possible D gene is TRBD1 (6 bases). The CDR3 length is 14 residues. Germline assignment: CDR1 SNHLY and CDR2 FYNNEI. CDR3 sequence (DNA): TGTGCCAGCACCTTGGACAGTAACCAAGAGACCCAGAACTTC. This sequence encodes CASTLDSNQETQNF.

The V gene is TRBV10-2, the J gene TRBJ1-6, with TRBD1 matching 10 bases. The germline gives CDR1 WSHSY, CDR2 SAAADI. The V segment lost 5 bases and the J segment 9 bases; nucleotides outside the gene matches: 7. The CDR3 length is 15 residues. DNA for the CDR3: TGCGCCAGCAGTATAGGACAGGGGGGCACTTCACCCCTCCACTTT. It codes for CASSIGQGGTSPLHF.

This clonotype was observed many times. The CDR3 sequence is CASSLDGNPNEKLFF. For the CDR3, the DNA is TGTGCCAGCAGCTTAGACGGGAACCCTAATGAAAAACTGTTTTTT. The genes are TRBV7-2 and TRBJ1-4, with no clear D. V lost 1 base to trimming and J lost 3 bases, with 9 bases between them. There are 15 residues in the CDR3. Per the germline V gene, CDR1 is SGHTA and CDR2 is FQGNSA.

This clonotype was detected ten times or more. This rearrangement joins TRBV19 to TRBJ1-3; D unclear. Germline CDR1 is LNHDA and CDR2 is SQIVND (reference sequence). The CDR3 length is 15 residues. V lost 6 bases and J 0 bases, leaving 12 bases between the germline ends. Here the CDR3 DNA reads TGTGCCAGTAGCCTCGGGAGGGACTCTGGAAACACCATATATTTT. It translates to CASSLGRDSGNTIYF.

This chain links TRBV24-1 with TRBJ2-5; possibly TRBD1 for D (6 bases). The J call may not be correct, given that the DNA end is closer to TRBJ2-7. Germline CDR1 KGHDR, CDR2 SFDVKD. The CDR3 has 14 residues. Here the CDR3 DNA reads TGTGCCACACGAAGAGGCAGGGGAGACTACGAGCAGTACTTC. It encodes CATRRGRGDYEQYF.

This clonotype was counted once. Here the CDR3 DNA reads TGTGCCACCAGCAAACATTGGGGAATGAACACTGAAGCTTTCTTT. Its translation: CATSKHWGMNTEAFF. V usage is TRBV15 and J usage is TRBJ1-1, with D unclear. The germline CDR1 and CDR2 sequences are LNHNV and YYDKDF (reference sequence). The CDR3 spans 15 residues. Between the trimmed V and J ends, which lost 4 bases and 0 bases, there was a span of 12 bases. The variable domain in full, completed from reference TRBV15 and TRBJ1-1, reads DAMVIQNPRYQVTQFGKPVTLSCSQTLNHNVMYWYQQKSSQAPKLLFHYYDKDFNNEADTPDNFQSRRPNTSFCFLDIRSPGLGDTAMYLCATSKHWGMNTEAFFGQGTRLTVV.

The DNA of the CDR3 is TGCAGCGTTGAACTTGGGGATGGGGGCTACACCTTC. This translates into CSVELGDGGYTF. The chain employs TRBV29-1 and TRBJ1-2; no definite D call. Trimming cost V 2 bases and J 8 bases, with 12 bases left between them. The CDR3 is made up of 12 amino acids. CDR1 is SQVTM, CDR2 ANQGSEA, per germline.

The chain carries TRBV7-8 and TRBJ2-2; possible D gene TRBD2, 5 bases. Trimming stripped 1 base from V and 7 bases from J, with 16 bases between. This CDR3 spans 16 amino acids. The germline V gene has CDR1 SGHVS and CDR2 FQNEAQ. The CDR3 loop reads CASSLGVGMVGGELFF. The CDR3 DNA reads TGTGCCAGCAGCTTAGGAGTCGGGATGGTCGGCGGGGAGCTGTTTTTT.

The rearrangement links TRBV9 to TRBJ1-3, with TRBD1 matching 7 bases. In germline, CDR1 is SGDLS, CDR2 YYNGEE. This CDR3 region has 15 residues. Losses at the gene ends were 0 bases for V and 4 bases for J; bases not matched to a gene: 4. CDR3 nucleotides: TGTGCCAGCAGCGTAGAAGGGACAGAAGGAAACACCATATATTTT. It specifies CASSVEGTEGNTIYF.

V gene TRBV19 combines with J gene TRBJ1-1; TRBD1 is a possible D gene (5 bases). In germline, CDR1 is LNHDA, CDR2 SQIVND (reference sequence). This CDR3 comprises 11 residues. V lost 9 bases to trimming and J lost 3 bases, with 8 bases between them. The DNA for the CDR3 is TGTGCCAGCCTAGGGGACACTGAAGCTTTCTTT. This sequence encodes CASLGDTEAFF.

In its sample, this clonotype was seen once. This chain joins TRBV20-1 and TRBJ1-6; the D gene is possibly TRBD1 (5 bases). This CDR3 comprises 13 residues. Germline-derived CDR1 and CDR2 are DFQATT and SNEGSKA (reference sequence). The V end was cut by 6 bases, the J end by 7 bases, with 13 bases between. CDR3 DNA: TGCAGTGCCCCGACAGAAAGCAATTCACCCCTCCACTTT. Amino acids: CSAPTESNSPLHF.

This chain links TRBV24-1 with TRBJ2-7; 9 positions match TRBD1. After removal of 2 bases from V and 5 bases from J, the junction contained 6 bases not matched to a gene. This CDR3 comprises 15 residues. CDR1 KGHDR and CDR2 SFDVKD come from the germline V gene. The CDR3 protein is CATSDSRTGDDEQYF. The CDR3 nucleotides are TGTGCCACCAGTGATTCCCGGACAGGGGACGACGAGCAGTACTTC.

The chain joins TRBV11-2 to TRBJ1-1, with D possibly matching TRBD1 (6 bases). The CDR3 is made up of 15 amino acids. CDR1 and CDR2 from the germline V gene are SGHAT and FQNNGV. V was pared by 0 bases and J by 1 base, with 9 bases between. The CDR3 loop reads CASSLDRGSNTEAFF. DNA for the CDR3: TGTGCCAGCAGCTTAGACAGGGGATCGAACACTGAAGCTTTCTTT.

The V and J genes are TRBV19 and TRBJ1-2, with 7 bases identical to TRBD1. The V and J ends lost 4 bases and 0 bases, in that order; junction bases with no gene match: 5. Germline V gene sequence: CDR1 LNHDA, CDR2 SQIVND (reference sequence). The CDR3 contains 15 residues. CDR3 region: CASSRNRGANYGYTF. CDR3 in DNA: TGTGCCAGTAGTAGAAACAGGGGTGCTAACTATGGCTACACCTTC. Filled out from reference TRBV19 and TRBJ1-2, the complete variable domain reads DGGITQSPKYLFRKEGQNVTLSCEQNLNHDAMYWYRQDPGQGLRLIYYSQIVNDFQKGDIAEGYSVSREKKESFPLTVTSAQKNPTAFYLCASSRNRGANYGYTFGSGTRLTVV.

There are many counts of this clonotype. V gene TRBV7-9 combines with J gene TRBJ1-2; D is unclear. The CDR3 runs 11 residues. Per the germline V gene, CDR1 is SEHNR and CDR2 is FQNEAQ (reference sequence). The V and J ends lost 10 bases and 6 bases respectively, with 12 bases between them. This CDR3 is CATPMRDGYTF. CDR3 coding DNA: TGTGCCACCCCGATGAGAGATGGCTACACCTTC.

In its sample, this clonotype was seen many times. V and J are TRBV4-3 and TRBJ2-1; 7 bases line up with TRBD2. V lost 1 base, J lost 0 bases, and 0 bases stayed unmatched. CDR1 LGHNA and CDR2 YSLEER come from the germline V gene. This CDR3 is built from 15 residues. CDR3 protein: CASSQGTSSYNEQFF. DNA for the CDR3: TGCGCCAGCAGCCAAGGGACTAGCTCCTACAATGAGCAGTTCTTC.

The sample holds many counts of this clonotype. The J gene is TRBJ1-6, the V gene TRBV28; unclear D gene. V dropped 5 bases and J dropped 8 bases, with 4 bases sitting between them. Germline lookup yields CDR1 MDHEN and CDR2 SYDVKM. The CDR3 runs to 11 residues. CDR3 amino acids: CASSTDSPLHF. In nucleotides, the CDR3 is TGTGCCAGCAGTACGGATTCACCCCTCCACTTT.